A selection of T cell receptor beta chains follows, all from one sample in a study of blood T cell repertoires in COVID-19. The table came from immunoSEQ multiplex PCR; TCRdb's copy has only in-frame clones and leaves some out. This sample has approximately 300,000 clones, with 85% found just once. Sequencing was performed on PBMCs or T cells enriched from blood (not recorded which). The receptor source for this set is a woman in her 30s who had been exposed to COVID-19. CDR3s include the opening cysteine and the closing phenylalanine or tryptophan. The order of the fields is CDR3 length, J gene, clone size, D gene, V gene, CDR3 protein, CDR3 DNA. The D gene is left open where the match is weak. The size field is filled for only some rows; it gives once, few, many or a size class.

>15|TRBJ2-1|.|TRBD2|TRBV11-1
CASSLRERSYNEQFF
TGTGCCAGCAGCTTGCGGGAGAGGTCCTACAATGAGCAGTTCTTC
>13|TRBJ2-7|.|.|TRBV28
CASMIGSAYEQYF
TGTGCCAGCATGATAGGCAGCGCCTACGAGCAGTACTTC
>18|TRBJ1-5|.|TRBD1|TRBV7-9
CASSHPGTGVRHNQPQHF
TGTGCCAGCAGCCACCCCGGGACAGGGGTCAGGCACAATCAGCCCCAGCATTTT
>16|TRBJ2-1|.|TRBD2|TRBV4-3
CASSQQSGGAYNEQFF
TGCGCCAGCAGTCAGCAAAGCGGGGGGGCCTACAATGAGCAGTTCTTC
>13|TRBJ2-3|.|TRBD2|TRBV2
CASLRGEGGRRYF
TGTGCCAGCCTTCGGGGTGAGGGCGGGAGGAGGTATTTT
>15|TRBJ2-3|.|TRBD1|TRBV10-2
CARYGQGGGTDTQYF
TGCGCCCGCTACGGACAGGGCGGGGGCACAGATACGCAGTATTTT
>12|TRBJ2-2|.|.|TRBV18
CASSSYTGELFF
TGTGCCAGCTCTTCCTATACCGGGGAGCTGTTTTTT
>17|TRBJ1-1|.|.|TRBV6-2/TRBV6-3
CASSETATHFSHTEAFF
TGTGCCAGCAGCGAAACCGCCACTCATTTCTCTCACACTGAAGCTTTCTTT
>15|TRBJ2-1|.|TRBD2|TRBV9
CASSAGGTRVDEQFF
TGTGCCAGCAGCGCGGGAGGGACTAGGGTCGATGAGCAGTTCTTC
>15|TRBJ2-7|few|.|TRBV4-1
CASSLEEQGADEQYF
TGCGCCAGCAGCCTCGAAGAGCAGGGTGCGGACGAGCAGTACTTC
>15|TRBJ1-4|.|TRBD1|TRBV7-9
CASSLWDRTNEKLFF
TGTGCCAGCAGCTTATGGGACAGGACTAATGAAAAACTGTTTTTT
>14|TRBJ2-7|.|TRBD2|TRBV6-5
CASRSLAGNYEQYF
TGTGCCAGCAGAAGCTTAGCGGGTAACTACGAGCAGTACTTC
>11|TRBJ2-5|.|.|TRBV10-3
CATTVNGTQYF
TGTGCCACCACAGTTAACGGGACCCAGTACTTC
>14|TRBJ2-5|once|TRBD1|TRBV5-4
CASSGQGIQETQYF
TGTGCCAGCAGCGGACAGGGGATCCAAGAGACCCAGTACTTC